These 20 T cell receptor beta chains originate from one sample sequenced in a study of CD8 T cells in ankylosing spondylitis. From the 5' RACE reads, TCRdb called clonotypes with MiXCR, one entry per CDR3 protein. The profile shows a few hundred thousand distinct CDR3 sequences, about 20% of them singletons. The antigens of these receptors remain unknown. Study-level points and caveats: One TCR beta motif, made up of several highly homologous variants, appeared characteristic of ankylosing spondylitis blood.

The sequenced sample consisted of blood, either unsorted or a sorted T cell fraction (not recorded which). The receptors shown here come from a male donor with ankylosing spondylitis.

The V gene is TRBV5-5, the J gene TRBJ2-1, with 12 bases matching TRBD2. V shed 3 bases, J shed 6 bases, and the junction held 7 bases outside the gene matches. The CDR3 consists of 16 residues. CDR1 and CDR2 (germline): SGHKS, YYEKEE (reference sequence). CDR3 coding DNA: TGTGCCAGCAGCTCCGCGGGACTAGCGGGTGGCAATGAGCAGTTCTTC. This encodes CASSSAGLAGGNEQFF.

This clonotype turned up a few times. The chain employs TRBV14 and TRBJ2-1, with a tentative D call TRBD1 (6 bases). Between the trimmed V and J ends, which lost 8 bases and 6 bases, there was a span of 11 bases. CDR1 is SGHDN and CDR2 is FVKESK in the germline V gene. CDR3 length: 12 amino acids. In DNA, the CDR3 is TGTGCCAGCGGGGGCCCGGTCAATGAGCAGTTCTTC. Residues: CASGGPVNEQFF.

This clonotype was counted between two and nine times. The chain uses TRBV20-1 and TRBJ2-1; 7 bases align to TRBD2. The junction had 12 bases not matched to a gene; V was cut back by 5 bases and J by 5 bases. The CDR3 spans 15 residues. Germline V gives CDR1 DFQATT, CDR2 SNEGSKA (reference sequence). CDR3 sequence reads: CSAAYHSGNDNEQFF. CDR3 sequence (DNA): TGCAGTGCTGCTTATCACAGCGGGAACGACAATGAGCAGTTCTTC.

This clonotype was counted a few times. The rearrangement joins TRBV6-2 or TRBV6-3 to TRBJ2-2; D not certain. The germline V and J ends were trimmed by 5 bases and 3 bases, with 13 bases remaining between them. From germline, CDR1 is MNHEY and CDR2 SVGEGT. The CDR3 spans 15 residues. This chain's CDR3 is CASSRRPRDTGELFF. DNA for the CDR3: TGTGCCAGCAGTCGACGGCCCCGGGACACCGGGGAGCTGTTTTTT.

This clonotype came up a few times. The CDR3 DNA follows: TGTGCCAGCAGCTCGAGGACTAGCGGGATCTCCTACGAGCAGTACTTC. Its protein product is CASSSRTSGISYEQYF. The chain couples TRBV11-1 to TRBJ2-7; 12 nucleotides line up with TRBD2. J lost 0 bases, V lost 4 bases, and 4 bases had no gene match. CDR1 is SGHAT, CDR2 FQDESV, per germline (reference sequence). The CDR3 spans 16 residues.

The CDR3 nucleotides read TGTGCCAGCAGCCAAGAAGGACAGGGTGACATTCAGTACTTC. It is translated as CASSQEGQGDIQYF. The V call is TRBV4-2, the J call TRBJ2-4; 8 positions agree with TRBD1. Losses at the gene ends were 0 bases for V and 8 bases for J; bases not matched to a gene: 3. The CDR3 has 14 amino acids. From germline, CDR1 is LGHNA and CDR2 YNFKEQ.

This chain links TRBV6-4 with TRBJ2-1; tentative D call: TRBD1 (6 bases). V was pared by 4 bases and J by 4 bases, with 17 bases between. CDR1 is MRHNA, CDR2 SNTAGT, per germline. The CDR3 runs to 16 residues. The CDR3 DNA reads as TGTGCCAGCAGTGCCTTGACAGGTACGAATTACAATGAGCAGTTCTTC. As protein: CASSALTGTNYNEQFF.

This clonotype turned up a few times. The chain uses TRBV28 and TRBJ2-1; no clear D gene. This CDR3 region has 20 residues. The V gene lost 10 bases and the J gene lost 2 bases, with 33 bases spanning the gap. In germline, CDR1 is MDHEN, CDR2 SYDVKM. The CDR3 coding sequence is TGTGCCACCTCGGATCTTACCCGGTCATCCAGAAGGATAACCTACAATGAGCAGTTCTTC. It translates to CATSDLTRSSRRITYNEQFF.

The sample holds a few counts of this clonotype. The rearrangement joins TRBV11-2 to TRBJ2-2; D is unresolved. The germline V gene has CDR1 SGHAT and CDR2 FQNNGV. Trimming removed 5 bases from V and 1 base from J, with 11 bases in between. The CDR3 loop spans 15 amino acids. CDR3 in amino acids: CASSPQRLNTGELFF. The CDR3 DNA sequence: TGTGCCAGCAGCCCCCAGAGGCTGAACACCGGGGAGCTGTTTTTT.

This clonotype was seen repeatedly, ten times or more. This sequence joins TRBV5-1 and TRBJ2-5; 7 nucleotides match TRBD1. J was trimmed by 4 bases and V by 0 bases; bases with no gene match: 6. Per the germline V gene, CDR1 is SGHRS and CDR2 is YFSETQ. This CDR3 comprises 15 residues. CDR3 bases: TGCGCCAGCAGCTTGGCGGGTCGGACAGGAGAGACCCAGTACTTC. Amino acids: CASSLAGRTGETQYF. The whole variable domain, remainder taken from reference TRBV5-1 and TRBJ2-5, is KAGVTQTPRYLIKTRGQQVTLSCSPISGHRSVSWYQQTPGQGLQFLFEYFSETQRNKGNFPGRFSGRQFSNSRSEMNVSTLELGDSALYLCASSLAGRTGETQYFGPGTRLLVL.

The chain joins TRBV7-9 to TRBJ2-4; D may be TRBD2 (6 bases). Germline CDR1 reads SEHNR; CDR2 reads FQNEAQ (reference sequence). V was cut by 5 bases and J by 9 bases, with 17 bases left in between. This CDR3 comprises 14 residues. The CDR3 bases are TGTGCCAGCAGCCTTGGGGGAACAGCGGGCATTCAGTACTTC. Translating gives CASSLGGTAGIQYF. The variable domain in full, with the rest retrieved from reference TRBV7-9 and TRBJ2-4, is DTGVSQNPRHKITKRGQNVTFRCDPISEHNRLYWYRQTLGQGPEFLTYFQNEAQLEKSRLLSDRFSAERPKGSFSTLEIQRTEQGDSAMYLCASSLGGTAGIQYFGAGTRLSVL.

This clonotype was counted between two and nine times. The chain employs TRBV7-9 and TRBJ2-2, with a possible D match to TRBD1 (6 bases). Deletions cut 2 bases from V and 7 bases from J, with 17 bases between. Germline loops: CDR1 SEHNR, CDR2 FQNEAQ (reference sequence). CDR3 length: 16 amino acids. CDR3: CASSLRPQGSGGELFF. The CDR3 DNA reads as TGTGCCAGCAGCTTAAGGCCGCAGGGGTCTGGCGGGGAGCTGTTTTTT.

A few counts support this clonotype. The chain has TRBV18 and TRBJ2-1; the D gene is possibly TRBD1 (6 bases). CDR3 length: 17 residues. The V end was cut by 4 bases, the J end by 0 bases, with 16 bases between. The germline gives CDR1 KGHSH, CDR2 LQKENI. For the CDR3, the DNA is TGTGCCAGCTCACAAACGTGGGACATGAGCTCCTACAATGAGCAGTTCTTC. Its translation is CASSQTWDMSSYNEQFF.

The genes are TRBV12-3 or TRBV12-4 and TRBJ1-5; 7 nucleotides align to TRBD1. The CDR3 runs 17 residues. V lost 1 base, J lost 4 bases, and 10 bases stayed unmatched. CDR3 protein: CASSLGSTGLVNQPQHF. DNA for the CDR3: TGTGCCAGCAGTTTAGGGTCGACAGGGTTGGTTAATCAGCCCCAGCATTTT.

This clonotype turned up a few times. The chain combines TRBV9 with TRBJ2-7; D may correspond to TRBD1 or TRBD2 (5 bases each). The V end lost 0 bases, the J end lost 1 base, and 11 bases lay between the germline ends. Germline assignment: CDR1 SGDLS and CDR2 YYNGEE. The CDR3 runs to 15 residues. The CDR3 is CASSVVGDWSYEQYF. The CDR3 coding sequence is TGTGCCAGCAGCGTAGTGGGGGATTGGTCCTACGAGCAGTACTTC.

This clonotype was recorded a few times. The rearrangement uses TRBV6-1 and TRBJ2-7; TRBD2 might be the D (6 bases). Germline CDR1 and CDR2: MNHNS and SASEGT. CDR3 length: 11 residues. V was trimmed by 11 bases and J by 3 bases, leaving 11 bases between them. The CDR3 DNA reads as TGTGCCGCTGGAGGGAACTACGAGCAGTACTTC. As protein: CAAGGNYEQYF.

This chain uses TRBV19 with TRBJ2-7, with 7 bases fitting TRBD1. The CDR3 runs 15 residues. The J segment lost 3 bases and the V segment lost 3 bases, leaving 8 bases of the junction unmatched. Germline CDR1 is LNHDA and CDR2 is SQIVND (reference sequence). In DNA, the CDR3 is TGTGCCAGTAGTATGGCAGGGGGTTCACTCTACGAGCAGTACTTC. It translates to CASSMAGGSLYEQYF.

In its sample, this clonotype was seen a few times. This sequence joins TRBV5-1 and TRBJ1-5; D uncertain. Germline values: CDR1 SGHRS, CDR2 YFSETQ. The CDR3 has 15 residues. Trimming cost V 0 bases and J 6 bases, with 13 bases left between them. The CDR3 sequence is CASSLGEARGQPQHF. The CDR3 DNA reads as TGCGCCAGCAGCTTGGGGGAGGCGAGAGGTCAGCCCCAGCATTTT.

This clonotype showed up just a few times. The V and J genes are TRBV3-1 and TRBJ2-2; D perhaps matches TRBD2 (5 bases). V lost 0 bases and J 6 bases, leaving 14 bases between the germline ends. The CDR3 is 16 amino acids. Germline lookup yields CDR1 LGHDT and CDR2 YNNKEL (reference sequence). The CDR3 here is CASSQDSGIDPGELFF. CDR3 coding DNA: TGTGCCAGCAGCCAAGATTCGGGGATTGATCCCGGGGAGCTGTTTTTT.

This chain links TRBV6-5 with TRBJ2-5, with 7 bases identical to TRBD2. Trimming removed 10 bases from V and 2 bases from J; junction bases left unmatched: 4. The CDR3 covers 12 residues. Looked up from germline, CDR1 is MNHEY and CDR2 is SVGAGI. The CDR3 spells CATGGRQETQYF. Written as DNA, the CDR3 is TGTGCCACCGGGGGGAGGCAAGAGACCCAGTACTTC.